This T cell receptor beta chain was obtained from a study of shared clonotypes between healthy human individuals. CD8 cells classed as naive were CD45RO-negative and positively selected for CCR7, excluding terminally differentiated effector memory CD45RA+ cells. Study-level results: Clonotypes shared by all four donors outscored non-shared clonotypes in generation probability.

Produced via immunoSEQ multiplex PCR; TCRdb's table is partial and in-frame only. The sample lists about 700,000 clones, around 90% seen once, with about a quarter in the top ten. Germline CDR1 SGHVS, CDR2 FNYEAQ. CDR3 length: 14 amino acids. The V and J ends lost 5 bases and 3 bases respectively, with 14 bases between them. A remark on this clone: The antigen remains undetermined.

This TCR was recovered from a young man in good health. The V call is TRBV7-6, the J call TRBJ2-7; D perhaps matches TRBD1 (6 bases). What was sequenced was naive CD8+ T cells sorted from blood. DNA for the CDR3: TGTGCCAGCAGCCCGATCGGACAGTTCTACGAGCAGTACTTC. Translating gives CASSPIGQFYEQYF.